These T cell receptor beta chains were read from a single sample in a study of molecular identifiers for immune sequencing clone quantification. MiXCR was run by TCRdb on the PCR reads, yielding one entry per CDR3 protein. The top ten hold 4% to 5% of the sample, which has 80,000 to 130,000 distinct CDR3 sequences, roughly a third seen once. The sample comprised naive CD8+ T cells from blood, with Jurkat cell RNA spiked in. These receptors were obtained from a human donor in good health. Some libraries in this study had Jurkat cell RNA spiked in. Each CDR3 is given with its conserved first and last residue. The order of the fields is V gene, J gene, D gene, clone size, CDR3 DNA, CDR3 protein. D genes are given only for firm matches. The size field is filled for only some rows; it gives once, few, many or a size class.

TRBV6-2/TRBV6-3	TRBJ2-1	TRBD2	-	TGTGCCAGCAGTTACTCGATTTTAGCGGGCTACAATGAGCAGTTCTTC	CASSYSILAGYNEQFF
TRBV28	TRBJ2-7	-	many	TGTGCCAGCAGTTTCGTAACCACTAGGTCCTACGAGCAGTACTTC	CASSFVTTRSYEQYF
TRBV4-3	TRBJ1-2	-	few	TGCGCCAGCAGCCAAGAGGGCAGTTCTAACTATGGCTACACCTTC	CASSQEGSSNYGYTF
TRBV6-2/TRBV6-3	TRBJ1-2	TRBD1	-	TGTGCCAGCAGTTACTCGATCGGGCAGGGGGCCGATGGCTACACCTTC	CASSYSIGQGADGYTF
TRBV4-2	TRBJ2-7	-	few	TGTGCCAGCAGCCCTTCGCCGAGTGGCTACGAGCAGTACTTC	CASSPSPSGYEQYF
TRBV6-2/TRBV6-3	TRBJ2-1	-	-	TGTGCCAGCAGTAAATGGCAGGGCAATGAGCAGTTCTTC	CASSKWQGNEQFF
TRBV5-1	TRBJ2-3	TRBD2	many	TGCGCCAGCAGCTTTTCACCGGGAGGGCCCAAAGATACGCAGTATTTT	CASSFSPGGPKDTQYF
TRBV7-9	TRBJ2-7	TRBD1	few	TGTGCCAGCAGCTTAGAACACCGGGACAGCAACTCGTACTTC	CASSLEHRDSNSYF
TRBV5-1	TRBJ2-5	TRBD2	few	TGCGCCAGCAGCTCCTATAGCGGGCTACAAGAGACCCAGTACTTC	CASSSYSGLQETQYF
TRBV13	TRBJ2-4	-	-	TGTGCCAGCAGCTTGAGTATCATCGGGTACAAAAACATTCAGTACTTC	CASSLSIIGYKNIQYF
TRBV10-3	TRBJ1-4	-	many	TGTGCCATCAGTGAGCGGGACCGGAATGAAAAACTGTTTTTT	CAISERDRNEKLFF
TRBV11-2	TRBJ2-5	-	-	TGTGCCAGCAGCTCAGGGCCACGATTTGACGAGCCCCAGTACTTC	CASSSGPRFDEPQYF
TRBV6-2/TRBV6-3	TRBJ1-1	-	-	TGTGCCAGCAGTTACTCGAGTTTTTTTGAGGGTTGGACTGAAGCTTTCTTT	CASSYSSFFEGWTEAFF
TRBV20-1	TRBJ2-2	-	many	TGCAGTGCTAGAGATAGGGCAGCGGGCACCGGGGAGCTGTTTTTT	CSARDRAAGTGELFF
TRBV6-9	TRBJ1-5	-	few	TGTGCCAGCAGTTATTCGAATAGGGGTCAGCCCCAGCATTTT	CASSYSNRGQPQHF
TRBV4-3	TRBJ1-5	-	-	TGCGCCAGCAGCCAAGATACCCCTCCGGGGGCCAATCAGCCCCAGCATTTT	CASSQDTPPGANQPQHF
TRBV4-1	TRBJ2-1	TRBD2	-	TGCGCCAGCAGCCAAGATAGCCTAGCGGGAGTAGAGCAGTTCTTC	CASSQDSLAGVEQFF
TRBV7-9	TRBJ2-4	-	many	TGTGCCAGCAGCTATCCCCTAGCGGCCAAAAACATTCAGTACTTC	CASSYPLAAKNIQYF
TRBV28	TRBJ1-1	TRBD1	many	TGTGCCAGCAGTTTGCCGGGACAGCGAGAAGCTTTCTTT	CASSLPGQREAFF
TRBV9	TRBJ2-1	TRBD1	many	TGTGCCAGCGGGCCCGGGGACAGTTACAATGAGCAGTTCTTC	CASGPGDSYNEQFF
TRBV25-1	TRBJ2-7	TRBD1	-	TGTGCCACCCAGGGGACAGGGAATTACGAGCAGTACTTC	CATQGTGNYEQYF
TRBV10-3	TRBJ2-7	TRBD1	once	TGTGCCAGCCTTGGACAGGACGCCTACGAGCAGTACTTC	CASLGQDAYEQYF
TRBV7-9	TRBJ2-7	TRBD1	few	TGTGCCAGCAGCCCGACAGGGGTTCACGAGCAGTACTTC	CASSPTGVHEQYF
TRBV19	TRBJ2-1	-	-	TGTGCCAGTAGTATAGTAGTGAGCTCCTACAATGAGCAGTTCTTC	CASSIVVSSYNEQFF
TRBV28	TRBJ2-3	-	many	TGTGCCAGCGGGGTCACAGATACGCAGTATTTT	CASGVTDTQYF
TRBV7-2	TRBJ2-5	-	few	TGTGCCAGCAGCTCCAAACGTAGGGAGACCCAGTACTTC	CASSSKRRETQYF
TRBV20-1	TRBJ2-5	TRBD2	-	TGCAGTGCTCCTACGTTCATGGGAGGGGTGGGCAAAGAGACCCAGTACTTC	CSAPTFMGGVGKETQYF
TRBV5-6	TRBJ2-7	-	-	TGTGCCAGCTCACCTGGAGGATATCTACATGGGCAGTACTTC	CASSPGGYLHGQYF
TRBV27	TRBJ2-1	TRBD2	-	TGTGCCAGCAGCCCGGGAGGAAGTTCCTACAATGAGCAGTTCTTC	CASSPGGSSYNEQFF